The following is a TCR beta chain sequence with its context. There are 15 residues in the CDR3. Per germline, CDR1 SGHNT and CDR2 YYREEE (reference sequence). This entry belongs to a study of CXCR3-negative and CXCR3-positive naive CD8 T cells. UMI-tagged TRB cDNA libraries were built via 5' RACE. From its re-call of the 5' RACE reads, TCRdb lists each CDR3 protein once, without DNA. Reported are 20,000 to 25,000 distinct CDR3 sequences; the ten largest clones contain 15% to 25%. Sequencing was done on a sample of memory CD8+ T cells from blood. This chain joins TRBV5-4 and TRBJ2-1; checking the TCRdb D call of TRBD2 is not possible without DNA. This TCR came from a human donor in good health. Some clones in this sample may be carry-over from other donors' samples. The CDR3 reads CASSSSGGAWNEQFF. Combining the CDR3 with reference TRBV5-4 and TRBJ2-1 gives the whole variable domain ETGVTQSPTHLIKTRGQQVTLRCSSQSGHNTVSWYQQALGQGPQFIFQYYREEENGRGNFPPRFSGLQFPNYSSELNVNALELDDSALYLCASSSSGGAWNEQFFGPGTRLTVL.